The TCR beta chain described here comes from a study of blood T cell repertoires in COVID-19. Across the study: The origin of the acute and convalescent COVID-19 samples was the United States, Italy and Spain. Nucleic acid was either cDNA or gDNA, and it came from T cells, B-cell-depleted T cells, or PBMCs.

The authors' processing: Reference gene primers were amplified, and this amplification served to estimate nucleated cell counts. Libraries were prepared by immunoSEQ multiplex PCR; TCRdb keeps only in-frame clonotypes and omits some of them. V and J calls and clone size are given by that table; D and trimming were obtained from the DNA. The repertoire holds some 56,000 clones, with about 88% as singletons. This CDR3 spans 17 amino acids. Germline lookup yields CDR1 LGHDT and CDR2 YNNKEL (reference sequence). V dropped 1 base and J dropped 6; count of bases not matched to a gene: 15. Recruited during active infection, patients (from Seattle) were subsequently followed longitudinally.

Sample: peripheral blood. The TCR comes from a woman aged 55-70 years with COVID-19, enrolled during active disease. The V and J genes are TRBV3-1 (or the pseudogene TRBV3-2) and TRBJ2-7, with TRBD2 matching over 7 bases. CDR3 in amino acids: CASSQGGGVPGSSEQYF. The CDR3 region has the DNA TGTGCCAGCAGCCAAGGGGGAGGGGTCCCTGGTTCGAGCGAGCAGTACTTC.